This section outlines one T cell receptor (beta chain) sequence together with its context. Antigen specificity is unknown. Individual cDNA molecules received unique molecular identifiers. TCRdb recomputed calls from the 5' RACE reads with MiXCR, one row per CDR3 protein. The repertoire has over 85,000 distinct CDR3 sequences, roughly 14% of them found once; the top ten carry over 5%. The CDR3 sequence is 13 residues long. Unmatched junction bases numbered 11, after V lost 6 bases and J lost 9 bases. CDR1 and CDR2 (germline): ENHRY, SYGVKD. The sample belongs to a study of early T cells in non-severe SARS-CoV-2 infection. In the study overall: Sequenced bulk RNA came from whole blood that was unsorted, and chains were unpaired.

Study-wide findings and caveats: Anti-spike CD8 specificities were favored by VDJdb matching, whose results missed private and CD4 specificities.

The specimen sequenced was whole blood. This chain connects TRBV10-3 to TRBJ2-7; 7 nucleotides line up with TRBD1. The source is an adult who was a healthcare worker with PCR-confirmed SARS-CoV-2 infection or an uninfected control (not recorded which). CDR3 nucleotides: TGTGCCATCAGCGTGCAGGGGGAAAGAGGGCAGTACTTC. Amino acids: CAISVQGERGQYF.